These T cell receptor beta chains were read from a single sample in a study of post-analysis software for immune sequencing data. TCRdb re-analysed the PCR reads in MiXCR, keeping a single row per CDR3 protein. Seen here are about 540,000 distinct CDR3 sequences, 34% observed once, and the top ten hold around 6%. Material: blood. Receptors were obtained from a girl aged 2 to 17 with multiple sclerosis. CDR3s include the opening cysteine and the closing phenylalanine or tryptophan. Each record gives: V gene, clone size, J gene, D gene, CDR3 DNA, CDR3 protein. D genes are given only for firm matches. A row's size may be missing; if present it is once, few, many or a size class.

v_gene: TRBV6-5; abundance: NA; j_gene: TRBJ2-7; d_gene: TRBD1; CDR3nt: TGTGCCGGCAGTTACGGAACAGGGGTCGAGCAGTACTTC; CDR3aa: CAGSYGTGVEQYF
v_gene: TRBV24-1; abundance: NA; j_gene: TRBJ1-2; d_gene: NA; CDR3nt: TGTGCCACCAGTGATTCCCAAACAATCGGCGGCTACACCTTC; CDR3aa: CATSDSQTIGGYTF
v_gene: TRBV6-1; abundance: NA; j_gene: TRBJ1-1; d_gene: NA; CDR3nt: TGTGCCAGCAGTTCGGGCCCAGGAGAGAACACTGAAGCTTTCTTT; CDR3aa: CASSSGPGENTEAFF
v_gene: TRBV27; abundance: NA; j_gene: TRBJ2-7; d_gene: NA; CDR3nt: TGTGCCAGCAAGCCTAAAGGGCGGGGCTCCCCCTACGAGCAGTACTTC; CDR3aa: CASKPKGRGSPYEQYF
v_gene: TRBV7-2; abundance: few; j_gene: TRBJ2-7; d_gene: TRBD1; CDR3nt: TGTGCCAGCAGCTTAGTGGGGACAGGTAGCTCCTACGAGCAGTACTTC; CDR3aa: CASSLVGTGSSYEQYF
v_gene: TRBV3-1; abundance: few; j_gene: TRBJ2-7; d_gene: TRBD1; CDR3nt: TGTGCCAGCAGCCAGAGTCTGGACAGGGGATACGAGCAGTACTTC; CDR3aa: CASSQSLDRGYEQYF
v_gene: TRBV12-3/TRBV12-4; abundance: few; j_gene: TRBJ2-5; d_gene: NA; CDR3nt: TGTGCCAGCAGTTTATTGTCTACCAGCCCTCTAGGGAAGACCCAGTACTTC; CDR3aa: CASSLLSTSPLGKTQYF
v_gene: TRBV4-2; abundance: NA; j_gene: TRBJ2-5; d_gene: NA; CDR3nt: TGTGCCAGCAGCCAAGTCGGGGCAGTTATAGAGACCCAGTACTTC; CDR3aa: CASSQVGAVIETQYF
v_gene: TRBV20-1; abundance: many; j_gene: TRBJ2-3; d_gene: TRBD2; CDR3nt: TGCAGTGCCCTAGCGGGGTCAGATACGCAGTATTTT; CDR3aa: CSALAGSDTQYF
v_gene: TRBV4-2; abundance: NA; j_gene: TRBJ1-2; d_gene: TRBD1; CDR3nt: TGTGCCAGCAGCCAAGATCGACAGGGGAACGGTAACTATGGCTACACCTTC; CDR3aa: CASSQDRQGNGNYGYTF
v_gene: TRBV15; abundance: NA; j_gene: TRBJ1-2; d_gene: NA; CDR3nt: TGTGCCACCAGCAGAGATCCAGGGGCCCTTCTAGGAAACTATGGCTACACCTTC; CDR3aa: CATSRDPGALLGNYGYTF
v_gene: TRBV29-1; abundance: few; j_gene: TRBJ1-5; d_gene: TRBD1; CDR3nt: TGCAGCGTTGGAAACAGGGGTCTAGGACCCCAGCATTTT; CDR3aa: CSVGNRGLGPQHF
v_gene: TRBV5-1; abundance: NA; j_gene: TRBJ1-1; d_gene: TRBD1; CDR3nt: TGCGCCAGCAGCCTTGGGACAGGGCGGGAAACTGAAGCTTTCTTT; CDR3aa: CASSLGTGRETEAFF
v_gene: TRBV4-1; abundance: NA; j_gene: TRBJ2-1; d_gene: NA; CDR3nt: TGCGCCAGCAGCCCCCAACTGGTCTGGGAGCAGTTCTTC; CDR3aa: CASSPQLVWEQFF
v_gene: TRBV7-9; abundance: NA; j_gene: TRBJ1-2; d_gene: TRBD1; CDR3nt: TGTGCCAGCAGCCAGACGCAGGGGGCGTATGGCTACACCTTC; CDR3aa: CASSQTQGAYGYTF
v_gene: TRBV5-5; abundance: NA; j_gene: TRBJ2-2; d_gene: TRBD1; CDR3nt: TGTGCCAGCAGCGCACGCCGGGACAGCGACACCGGGGAGCTGTTTTTT; CDR3aa: CASSARRDSDTGELFF
v_gene: TRBV5-4; abundance: NA; j_gene: TRBJ1-2; d_gene: NA; CDR3nt: TGTGCCAGCAGCTTGGATGGGGAGGGCGGCTACACCTTC; CDR3aa: CASSLDGEGGYTF
v_gene: TRBV6-6; abundance: NA; j_gene: TRBJ2-5; d_gene: TRBD1; CDR3nt: TGTGCCAGCAGTTACTCGGGACAGGGTCAGACCCAGTACTTC; CDR3aa: CASSYSGQGQTQYF
v_gene: TRBV6-6; abundance: few; j_gene: TRBJ2-7; d_gene: TRBD1; CDR3nt: TGTGCCAGCGAATACAGGGGATTCTTCTACGAGCAGTACTTC; CDR3aa: CASEYRGFFYEQYF
v_gene: TRBV6-5; abundance: NA; j_gene: TRBJ2-5; d_gene: NA; CDR3nt: TGTGCCAGCAGTTCCTTAGGAGCTCAAGAGACCCAGTACTTC; CDR3aa: CASSSLGAQETQYF
v_gene: TRBV12-3/TRBV12-4; abundance: NA; j_gene: TRBJ1-1; d_gene: NA; CDR3nt: TGTGCCAGCAGTAATTTACCCGGCACTGAAGCTTTCTTT; CDR3aa: CASSNLPGTEAFF
v_gene: TRBV6-1; abundance: NA; j_gene: TRBJ2-1; d_gene: NA; CDR3nt: TGTGCCAGCAGTGAGCGGGGTAGCGGATACAATGAGCAGTTCTTC; CDR3aa: CASSERGSGYNEQFF
v_gene: TRBV20-1; abundance: NA; j_gene: TRBJ1-2; d_gene: TRBD1; CDR3nt: TGCAGTGTCGAGCGGCTACAGGGGTACTACACCTTC; CDR3aa: CSVERLQGYYTF
v_gene: TRBV13; abundance: NA; j_gene: TRBJ2-3; d_gene: TRBD2; CDR3nt: TGTGCCAGCAGCCCACGCAAGCGGGGGGACCCTGATACGCAGTATTTT; CDR3aa: CASSPRKRGDPDTQYF
v_gene: TRBV5-1; abundance: NA; j_gene: TRBJ1-1; d_gene: NA; CDR3nt: TGCGCCAGCAGCTTAAGTAACGGGGAAGCTTTCTTT; CDR3aa: CASSLSNGEAFF
v_gene: TRBV5-1; abundance: few; j_gene: TRBJ2-1; d_gene: NA; CDR3nt: TGCGCCAGCAGCCCCCTCAACAACAATGAGCAGTTCTTC; CDR3aa: CASSPLNNNEQFF
v_gene: TRBV29-1; abundance: NA; j_gene: TRBJ2-7; d_gene: TRBD2; CDR3nt: TGCAGCGCTGCGACTAGCGGGGATACCGAGCAGTACTTC; CDR3aa: CSAATSGDTEQYF
v_gene: TRBV6-5; abundance: NA; j_gene: TRBJ2-3; d_gene: NA; CDR3nt: TGTGCCAGCAGTCGGAGTGCAGATACGCAGTATTTT; CDR3aa: CASSRSADTQYF
v_gene: TRBV25-1; abundance: few; j_gene: TRBJ2-5; d_gene: TRBD1; CDR3nt: TGTGCCAGCAGTGAGGGACAGCCCCAAGAGACCCAGTACTTC; CDR3aa: CASSEGQPQETQYF
v_gene: TRBV19; abundance: NA; j_gene: TRBJ1-6; d_gene: NA; CDR3nt: TGTGCCAGTACCCTCACCGGGTTCCAGAATTCACCCCTCCACTTT; CDR3aa: CASTLTGFQNSPLHF
v_gene: TRBV6-1; abundance: NA; j_gene: TRBJ2-1; d_gene: TRBD2; CDR3nt: TGTGCCAGCAGTGTAGCTGTATGGACTAGCGGGGGGGATGAGCAGTTCTTC; CDR3aa: CASSVAVWTSGGDEQFF
v_gene: TRBV20-1; abundance: NA; j_gene: TRBJ2-7; d_gene: NA; CDR3nt: TGCAGTGCTAGCTCTCCGTGGGCTGGGGAGCAGTACTTC; CDR3aa: CSASSPWAGEQYF
v_gene: TRBV5-6; abundance: NA; j_gene: TRBJ1-1; d_gene: NA; CDR3nt: TGTGCCAGCAGCCAGACGAGCGGCAGGAACACTGAAGCTTTCTTT; CDR3aa: CASSQTSGRNTEAFF
v_gene: TRBV6-1; abundance: NA; j_gene: TRBJ2-3; d_gene: TRBD1; CDR3nt: TGTGCCAGCAACCCGGGACAGGGGGCGTCGGATACGCAGTATTTT; CDR3aa: CASNPGQGASDTQYF
v_gene: TRBV20-1; abundance: NA; j_gene: TRBJ2-7; d_gene: TRBD1; CDR3nt: TGCAGTGCTTTAAGCCAGGGGGTGGACTACGAGCAGTACTTC; CDR3aa: CSALSQGVDYEQYF
v_gene: TRBV5-1; abundance: few; j_gene: TRBJ1-6; d_gene: NA; CDR3nt: TGCGCCAGCAGCTCGGAATGGGATTCACCCCTCCACTTT; CDR3aa: CASSSEWDSPLHF
v_gene: TRBV10-3; abundance: NA; j_gene: TRBJ2-5; d_gene: TRBD2; CDR3nt: TGTGCCATCAGTGAGGGGGGGGAGGGCCAAGAGACCCAGTACTTC; CDR3aa: CAISEGGEGQETQYF
v_gene: TRBV20-1; abundance: NA; j_gene: TRBJ1-1; d_gene: NA; CDR3nt: TGCAGTGCTAGAGGCGATGGGGGAGTGAACACTGAAGCTTTCTTT; CDR3aa: CSARGDGGVNTEAFF
v_gene: TRBV7-2; abundance: NA; j_gene: TRBJ2-6; d_gene: TRBD1; CDR3nt: TGTGCCAGCAGCTTAGCAATACAGGGGACCGGGGCCAACGTCCTGACTTTC; CDR3aa: CASSLAIQGTGANVLTF
v_gene: TRBV28; abundance: few; j_gene: TRBJ2-1; d_gene: TRBD2; CDR3nt: TGTGCCAGCAGTTTATTGGCGGGGGTCGTTAGGTTCTTC; CDR3aa: CASSLLAGVVRFF
v_gene: TRBV29-1; abundance: NA; j_gene: TRBJ1-6; d_gene: TRBD1; CDR3nt: TGCAGCGTCGGACAGGGGGGGGATTCACCCCTCCACTTT; CDR3aa: CSVGQGGDSPLHF
v_gene: TRBV2; abundance: NA; j_gene: TRBJ1-5; d_gene: NA; CDR3nt: TGTACCAGCAGTGAATTAGGGGGTGAGTTAAATCAGCCCCAGCATTTT; CDR3aa: CTSSELGGELNQPQHF
v_gene: TRBV6-5; abundance: NA; j_gene: TRBJ1-1; d_gene: NA; CDR3nt: TGTGCCAGCAGTAAAAACGCCCAGGGAGGAACTGAAGCTTTCTTT; CDR3aa: CASSKNAQGGTEAFF
v_gene: TRBV7-9; abundance: few; j_gene: TRBJ1-6; d_gene: NA; CDR3nt: TGTGCCAGCAGCTTAGGGACAGCCAGTAATTCACCCCTCCACTTT; CDR3aa: CASSLGTASNSPLHF
v_gene: TRBV29-1; abundance: NA; j_gene: TRBJ2-5; d_gene: TRBD1; CDR3nt: TGCAGCGTTCAGACAGGGGGCTTCGGGGAGACCCAGTACTTC; CDR3aa: CSVQTGGFGETQYF
v_gene: TRBV11-2; abundance: NA; j_gene: TRBJ2-3; d_gene: TRBD2; CDR3nt: TGTGCCAGCAGCCCAAGACTAGCGGGGGGGCCCTCAGATACGCAGTATTTT; CDR3aa: CASSPRLAGGPSDTQYF
v_gene: TRBV5-1; abundance: NA; j_gene: TRBJ1-1; d_gene: TRBD1; CDR3nt: TGCGCCAGCAGCGGCAGGGGGATGAACACTGAAGCTTTCTTT; CDR3aa: CASSGRGMNTEAFF
v_gene: TRBV10-3; abundance: NA; j_gene: TRBJ1-1; d_gene: NA; CDR3nt: TGTGCCATCAGTGACACCCCCAAGGCCACTGAAGCTTTCTTT; CDR3aa: CAISDTPKATEAFF